The sequence of this T cell receptor (beta chain) was determined in a study of T cells after yellow fever vaccination. Notes on the study in general: The study re-detected most primary-vaccination clones after the booster (96% CD4, approximately 87% CD8). Researchers noted that a small share of clonotypes showed up in both CD4 and CD8 compartments.

TCR cDNA, made by 5'RACE template switching, carried an added universal primer site and UMIs. TCRdb used MiXCR to reprocess the 5' RACE reads, holding one entry per CDR3 protein. The repertoire holds roughly 520,000 distinct CDR3 sequences, with about a fifth as singletons. This clonotype was observed a handful of times. Antigen unknown. CDR3 length: 14 residues. Losses at the gene ends were 7 bases for V and 4 bases for J; bases not matched to a gene: 8. The rearrangement joins TRBV12-3 or TRBV12-4 to TRBJ2-7, with 9 bases matching TRBD1. This TCR was recovered from a man aged 18-30 years who received the YFV17D yellow fever vaccine. Sequenced here: PBMCs, sampled about 20 days after the first yellow fever vaccination. CDR3 residues: CASTSGQGRYEQYF. The CDR3 DNA is TGTGCCAGCACCTCTGGACAGGGGCGGTACGAGCAGTACTTC.